This T cell receptor (beta chain) comes out of a study of blood T cell repertoires in COVID-19. Study overall: From the United States, Italy and Spain came samples of acute and convalescent COVID-19. The cDNA or gDNA used as material had been derived from T cells, B-cell-depleted T cells, or PBMCs.

Trimming stripped 5 bases from V and 0 bases from J, with 11 bases between. Per the germline V gene, CDR1 is MNHEY and CDR2 is SMNVEV (reference sequence). The CDR3 covers 14 residues. Sequencing used immunoSEQ multiplex PCR; TCRdb keeps in-frame clones, though not all of them. The sample includes tens of thousands of clones, over 65% of them seen just once. The TCR was taken from a human donor in a cohort sampled during active COVID-19. The sample consisted of peripheral blood. This chain connects TRBV27 to TRBJ2-7; D is perhaps TRBD2 (5 bases). This CDR3 reads CASSPRAGSYEQYF. The CDR3 DNA sequence: TGTGCCAGCAGTCCAAGGGCGGGCTCCTACGAGCAGTACTTC.